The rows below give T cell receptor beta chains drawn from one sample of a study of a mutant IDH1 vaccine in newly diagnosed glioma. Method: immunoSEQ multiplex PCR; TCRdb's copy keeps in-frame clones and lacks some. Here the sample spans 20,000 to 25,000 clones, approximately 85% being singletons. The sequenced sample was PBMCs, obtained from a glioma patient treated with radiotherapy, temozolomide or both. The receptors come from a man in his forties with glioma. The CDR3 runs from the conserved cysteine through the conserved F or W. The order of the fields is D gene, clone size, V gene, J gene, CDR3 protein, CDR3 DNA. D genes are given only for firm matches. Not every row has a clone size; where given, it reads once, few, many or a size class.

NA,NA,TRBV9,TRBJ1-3,CASSAKQSGGNTIYF,TGTGCCAGCAGCGCTAAACAGAGTGGAGGAAACACCATATATTTT
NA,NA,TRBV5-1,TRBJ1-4,CASSLTGPRANEKLFF,TGCGCCAGCAGCTTGACAGGGCCGAGGGCTAATGAAAAACTGTTTTTT
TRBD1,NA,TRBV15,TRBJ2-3,CATSRDDRGGDTQYF,TGTGCCACCAGCAGAGATGACAGGGGGGGAGATACGCAGTATTTT
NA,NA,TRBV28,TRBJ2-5,CASSLARRAQYF,TGTGCCAGCAGTTTAGCTAGACGGGCCCAGTACTTC
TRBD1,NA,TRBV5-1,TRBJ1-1,CASSLEGQGEAFF,TGCGCCAGCAGCTTGGAGGGACAGGGTGAAGCTTTCTTT
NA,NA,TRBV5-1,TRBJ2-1,CASSLGVVNEQFF,TGCGCCAGCAGCTTGGGGGTAGTAAATGAGCAGTTCTTC
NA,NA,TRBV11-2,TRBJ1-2,CASSSPLPYYGYTF,TGTGCCAGCAGCTCCCCATTACCCTACTATGGCTACACCTTC
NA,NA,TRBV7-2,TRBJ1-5,CASSLRASEDQPQHF,TGTGCCAGCAGCTTACGCGCTTCGGAGGACCAGCCCCAGCATTTT
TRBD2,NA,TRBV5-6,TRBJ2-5,CASSPLTSGGNQETQYF,TGTGCCAGCAGCCCGCTGACTAGCGGGGGGAACCAAGAGACCCAGTACTTC
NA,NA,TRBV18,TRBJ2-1,CASSASTEEQFF,TGTGCCAGCTCCGCATCGACAGAAGAGCAGTTCTTC
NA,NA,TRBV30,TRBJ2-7,CAWSYSPRDEQYF,TGTGCCTGGTCTTATTCCCCAAGGGACGAGCAGTACTTC
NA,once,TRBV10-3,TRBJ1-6,CAISPRDSLRDSPLHF,TGTGCCATCAGCCCTCGTGATTCCCTGAGAGATTCACCCCTCCACTTT
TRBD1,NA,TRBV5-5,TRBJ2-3,CASSLSPQGEDTQYF,TGTGCCAGCAGCTTGTCACCGCAGGGGGAAGATACGCAGTATTTT
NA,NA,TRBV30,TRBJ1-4,CAWSETPALTEKLFF,TGTGCCTGGAGTGAAACCCCGGCCCTAACTGAAAAACTGTTTTTT
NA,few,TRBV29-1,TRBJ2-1,CSVEGPDSYNEQFF,TGCAGCGTTGAAGGGCCGGACTCCTACAATGAGCAGTTCTTC
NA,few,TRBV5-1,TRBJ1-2,CASSLSLDGYGYTF,TGCGCCAGCAGCTTGTCCCTGGACGGCTATGGCTACACCTTC
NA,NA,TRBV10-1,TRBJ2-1,CASSEVFIGNYNEQFF,TGCGCCAGCAGTGAGGTCTTTATTGGGAACTACAATGAGCAGTTCTTC
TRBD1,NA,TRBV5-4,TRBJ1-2,CASSLDFGTANYGYTF,TGTGCCAGCAGCTTGGATTTTGGGACAGCTAACTATGGCTACACCTTC
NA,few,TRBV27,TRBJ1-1,CASYPTGRNTEAFF,TGTGCCAGTTACCCTACGGGGAGGAACACTGAAGCTTTCTTT
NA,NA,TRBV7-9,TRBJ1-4,CASSFKTEKLFF,TGTGCCAGCAGCTTCAAAACAGAAAAACTGTTTTTT
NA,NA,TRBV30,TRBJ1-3,CAWSVPNRENTIYF,TGTGCCTGGAGTGTACCCAACAGAGAAAACACCATATATTTT
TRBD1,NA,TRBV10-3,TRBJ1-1,CAISVGGIDTEAFF,TGTGCCATCAGTGTAGGGGGCATCGACACTGAAGCTTTCTTT
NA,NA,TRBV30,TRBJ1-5,CAWSAGSESNQPQHF,TGTGCCTGGAGTGCAGGGTCTGAGAGCAATCAGCCCCAGCATTTT
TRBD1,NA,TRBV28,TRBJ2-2,CASSRTGGYTYRANTGELFF,TGTGCCAGCAGCCGTACAGGGGGCTATACCTATCGTGCGAACACCGGGGAGCTGTTTTTT
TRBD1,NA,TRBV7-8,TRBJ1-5,CASSLAGTGAQPQHF,TGTGCCAGCAGCTTAGCTGGGACAGGGGCTCAGCCCCAGCATTTT
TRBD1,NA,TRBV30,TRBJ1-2,CAWSVGTANYGYTF,TGTGCCTGGAGTGTAGGGACAGCTAACTATGGCTACACCTTC
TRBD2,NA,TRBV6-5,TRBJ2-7,CASHGLADSYEQYF,TGTGCCAGCCATGGACTAGCGGACTCCTACGAGCAGTACTTC
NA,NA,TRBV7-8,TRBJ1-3,CASSSLLRSSGNTIYF,TGTGCCAGCAGCTCCCTTTTACGAAGCTCTGGAAACACCATATATTTT
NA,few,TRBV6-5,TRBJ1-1,CASSYSTTEAFF,TGTGCCAGCAGTTACTCGACGACTGAAGCTTTCTTT
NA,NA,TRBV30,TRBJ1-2,CAWRGTREGGYTF,TGTGCCTGGAGGGGGACCAGGGAGGGAGGCTACACCTTC
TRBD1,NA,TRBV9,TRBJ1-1,CASSLRQGTRAEAFF,TGTGCCAGCAGCCTCCGACAGGGAACCAGGGCTGAAGCTTTCTTT
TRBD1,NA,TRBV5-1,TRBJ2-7,CASSWTGTSNEQYF,TGCGCCAGCAGCTGGACAGGGACATCCAACGAGCAGTACTTC
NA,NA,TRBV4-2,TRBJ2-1,CASSQDGTENNEQFF,TGTGCCAGCAGCCAAGACGGAACAGAAAACAATGAGCAGTTCTTC
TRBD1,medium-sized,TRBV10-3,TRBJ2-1,CAIRRTGGNEQFF,TGTGCCATCAGGAGGACAGGGGGGAATGAGCAGTTCTTC
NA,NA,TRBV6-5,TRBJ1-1,CATQRGNTEAFF,TGTGCCACCCAGCGGGGGAACACTGAAGCTTTCTTT
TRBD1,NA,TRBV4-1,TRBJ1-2,CASRYGALSGGHGYTF,TGCGCCAGCAGGTATGGAGCTCTCTCAGGGGGACATGGCTACACCTTC
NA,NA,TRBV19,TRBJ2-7,CASSPGAGYEQYF,TGTGCCAGTAGTCCGGGAGCTGGCTACGAGCAGTACTTC
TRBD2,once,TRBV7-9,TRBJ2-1,CASSSMGLAGVDEQFF,TGTGCCAGCAGCTCGATGGGACTAGCGGGAGTTGATGAGCAGTTCTTC
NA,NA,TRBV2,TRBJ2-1,CASTRDASASYNEQFF,TGTGCCAGCACTCGGGACGCCTCTGCTTCCTACAATGAGCAGTTCTTC
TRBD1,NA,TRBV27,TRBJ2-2,CASSSLNRGVTGELFF,TGTGCCAGCAGTTCACTCAACAGGGGGGTAACCGGGGAGCTGTTTTTT
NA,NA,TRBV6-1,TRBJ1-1,CASRVYESNTEAFF,TGTGCCAGCAGGGTATACGAATCGAACACTGAAGCTTTCTTT
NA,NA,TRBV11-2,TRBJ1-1,CASSGTGTNTEAFF,TGTGCCAGCAGCGGAACAGGTACTAACACTGAAGCTTTCTTT
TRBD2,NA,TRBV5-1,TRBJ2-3,CASSPGGGFGTDTQYF,TGCGCCAGCAGCCCCGGGGGAGGGTTTGGCACAGATACGCAGTATTTT
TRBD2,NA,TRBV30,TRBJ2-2,CAWSVSRTSGGGDTGELFF,TGTGCCTGGAGTGTATCCAGGACTAGCGGGGGAGGGGACACCGGGGAGCTGTTTTTT